Listed below are T cell receptor beta chains from one sample, sequenced in a study of blood T cell repertoires in COVID-19. The assay was immunoSEQ multiplex PCR, and TCRdb's table has in-frame clones only and misses some. The sample comprises more than 250,000 clones, 87% of which are singletons, and about 6% rests with the top ten. The material sequenced was PBMCs or T cells enriched from blood (not recorded which). These receptors all stem from a woman in her thirties or forties who had recovered from COVID-19. Both conserved end residues are trimmed from each CDR3. Clone size is given for some rows only: seen once, a few or many times, or a class if the clone is expanded.

abundance,j_gene,v_gene,CDR3aa
NA,TRBJ2-7,TRBV2,ASSFRGSSYEQY
NA,TRBJ2-5,TRBV5-1,ASSLEQGVETQY
once,TRBJ2-2,TRBV5-1,ASSLVVAGELF
NA,TRBJ1-4,TRBV18,ASSLVGGEKLF
NA,TRBJ2-5,TRBV11-2,ASRATGGTETQY
NA,TRBJ1-3,TRBV24-1,ATSDFAGPGNTIY
NA,TRBJ1-2,TRBV28,ASSSGDNYGYT
NA,TRBJ2-1,TRBV7-2,ASSLSGYNEQF
NA,TRBJ2-5,TRBV13,ASSHRTEEAQY
NA,TRBJ2-5,TRBV5-1,ASSPEPGQPQETQY
once,TRBJ1-5,TRBV5-8,ASSLGQLGNQPQH
NA,TRBJ2-2,TRBV5-5,ASSLGLSGFWRKNTGELF
NA,TRBJ2-7,TRBV6-5,ASSFISGLGEQY
NA,TRBJ2-7,TRBV4-3,ASSQDFSQGSFYEQY
NA,TRBJ2-7,TRBV28,ASRPNRGLYEQY
NA,TRBJ1-2,TRBV12-3/TRBV12-4,ASSLGNNYGYT
NA,TRBJ1-5,TRBV30,AWSHRQGGQPQH
NA,TRBJ1-5,TRBV7-2,ASSLDPGFDQPQH
NA,TRBJ2-7,TRBV6-5,ASRGTGPIYEQY
NA,TRBJ1-3,TRBV28,ASSFGGGPPGNTIY
NA,TRBJ2-7,TRBV11-2,ASSQGTGDRGFEQY
NA,TRBJ1-5,TRBV27,ASSPNRGEPQH
NA,TRBJ2-3,TRBV7-9,ASSREDRIADTQY